The source of this T cell receptor beta chain is a study of cytomegalovirus exposure and HLA in healthy donors. The CDR3 is made up of 13 amino acids. Germline CDR1 SGHNT, CDR2 YYREEE (reference sequence). Trimming took 6 bases from V and 6 from J, leaving 14 bases between them. The PCR made use of 60 Vbeta and 13 Jbeta primers. Some clones are missing from TCRdb's copy, which holds only in-frame ones; the method was immunoSEQ multiplex PCR. This sample carries some 170,000 clones, about 80% of them seen once, and the ten largest clones take 9.7%. This clone has more than one count but fewer than ten.

The chain couples TRBV5-4 to TRBJ2-3, with D tentatively TRBD1 (5 bases). The sequence was obtained from a man aged 18 to 29 in good health and CMV-seropositive. The sample comprised PBMCs. The CDR3 sequence: CASTGRVGDTQYF. The CDR3 coding sequence is TGTGCCAGCACCGGCAGGGTTGGCGATACGCAGTATTTT.